A selection of T cell receptor beta chains follows, all from one sample in a study of T cells after yellow fever vaccination. TCRdb used MiXCR to reprocess the 5' RACE reads, holding one entry per CDR3 protein. The profile shows 100,000 to 150,000 distinct CDR3 sequences, more than 6% of them singletons. The sample consisted of CD4+ T cells sorted from PBMCs, taken 10 to 11 days after the first yellow fever vaccination. These receptors all come from a man in his late teens or twenties who received the YFV17D yellow fever vaccine. CDR3s include the opening cysteine and the closing phenylalanine or tryptophan. D genes are given only for firm matches. Clone size is not always given. Where it is, it says once, few, many or a class for expanded clones.

v_gene	j_gene	d_gene	abundance	CDR3aa	CDR3nt
TRBV7-2	TRBJ2-5	NA	many	CASSLAVRETQYF	TGTGCCAGCAGCTTAGCTGTAAGGGAGACCCAGTACTTC
TRBV12-3/TRBV12-4	TRBJ1-6	NA	many	CASSLQVFNSPLHF	TGTGCCAGCAGTTTGCAGGTTTTTAATTCACCCCTCCACTTT
TRBV28	TRBJ1-5	NA	many	CASSLPWGGMNQPQHF	TGTGCCAGCAGCCTCCCCTGGGGGGGTATGAATCAGCCCCAGCATTTT
TRBV14	TRBJ2-1	NA	many	CASSQEPGVNEQFF	TGTGCCAGCAGCCAAGAGCCGGGGGTCAATGAGCAGTTCTTC
TRBV9	TRBJ2-6	NA	few	CASSVAYQGRGSGANVLTF	TGTGCCAGCAGCGTAGCCTATCAGGGAAGAGGCTCTGGGGCCAACGTCCTGACTTTC
TRBV20-1	TRBJ2-1	NA	many	CSAPPGSSYNEQFF	TGCAGTGCTCCCCCCGGGAGCTCCTACAATGAGCAGTTCTTC
TRBV4-3	TRBJ2-7	NA	many	CASSRAAGSEQYF	TGCGCCAGCAGCCGAGCGGCGGGGAGTGAGCAGTACTTC
TRBV18	TRBJ1-5	NA	NA	CASSRSGQGQPQHF	TGTGCCAGCTCGAGATCAGGGCAGGGTCAGCCCCAGCATTTT
TRBV5-4	TRBJ2-3	NA	NA	CASSLHTSSTDTQYF	TGTGCCAGCAGCTTACACACGTCTAGCACAGATACGCAGTATTTT
TRBV12-3/TRBV12-4	TRBJ1-1	NA	many	CASSKQGMNTEAFF	TGTGCCAGCAGCAAACAGGGTATGAACACTGAAGCTTTCTTT
TRBV20-1	TRBJ1-1	NA	many	CSARGGATEAFF	TGCAGTGCTAGAGGGGGGGCGACTGAAGCTTTCTTT
TRBV27	TRBJ1-2	NA	many	CASSSPEGGYTF	TGTGCCAGCAGTTCGCCTGAAGGTGGCTACACCTTC
TRBV5-1	TRBJ1-1	NA	many	CASSLRGNGDTEAFF	TGCGCCAGCAGCTTGAGAGGGAACGGTGACACTGAAGCTTTCTTT
TRBV7-9	TRBJ1-2	NA	many	CASSLSGVDYGYTF	TGTGCCAGCAGCTTGTCAGGGGTTGACTATGGCTACACCTTC
TRBV4-1	TRBJ2-5	TRBD2	NA	CASSQGLPSGQETQYF	TGCGCCAGCAGCCAAGGGCTTCCTAGCGGACAAGAGACCCAGTACTTC
TRBV25-1	TRBJ2-5	NA	NA	CASSEGGHKETQYF	TGTGCCAGCAGTGAGGGAGGACATAAGGAGACCCAGTACTTC
TRBV5-4	TRBJ2-5	TRBD2	NA	CASSRALGGGVETQYF	TGTGCCAGCAGCCGAGCCCTCGGGGGGGGCGTGGAGACCCAGTACTTC
TRBV7-9	TRBJ2-1	NA	NA	CASSLMASSYNEQFF	TGTGCCAGCAGCTTAATGGCCAGCTCCTACAATGAGCAGTTCTTC
TRBV11-2	TRBJ2-2	TRBD1	many	CASREWTGSTGELFF	TGTGCCAGCAGGGAATGGACAGGGAGCACCGGGGAGCTGTTTTTT
TRBV6-6	TRBJ2-5	NA	many	CASSQGETQYF	TGTGCCAGCAGCCAGGGGGAGACCCAGTACTTC
TRBV30	TRBJ2-5	NA	many	CAWTVGQETQYF	TGTGCCTGGACGGTAGGGCAAGAGACCCAGTACTTC
TRBV5-1	TRBJ2-1	NA	many	CASSLNGAGEQFF	TGCGCCAGCAGCTTAAATGGGGCAGGTGAGCAGTTCTTC
TRBV7-2	TRBJ2-2	TRBD2	few	CASRKLAGKIAGELFF	TGTGCCAGCAGGAAACTAGCGGGGAAGATTGCCGGGGAGCTGTTTTTT
TRBV4-2	TRBJ2-7	TRBD1	many	CASSQLIRDRGRREQYF	TGTGCCAGCAGCCAACTAATCCGGGACAGGGGGCGGAGGGAGCAGTACTTC
TRBV7-8	TRBJ1-1	NA	NA	CASSFAKTEAFF	TGTGCCAGCAGCTTCGCCAAGACTGAAGCTTTCTTT
TRBV5-1	TRBJ2-1	NA	few	CASSLVGQGRDEQFF	TGCGCCAGCAGCTTGGTGGGGCAGGGTAGGGATGAGCAGTTCTTC
TRBV3-1	TRBJ2-7	NA	many	CASSQRGEQYF	TGTGCCAGCAGCCAGAGAGGCGAGCAGTACTTC
TRBV12-3/TRBV12-4	TRBJ1-1	TRBD1	many	CASSPLDRGRDEAFF	TGTGCCAGCAGTCCATTGGACAGGGGGCGTGATGAAGCTTTCTTT
TRBV6-1	TRBJ2-2	NA	NA	CASLPAPYLSGELFF	TGTGCCAGTCTCCCAGCGCCCTATCTTTCCGGGGAGCTGTTTTTT
TRBV2	TRBJ2-5	TRBD1	NA	CASREDRGETQYF	TGTGCCAGCAGGGAAGACAGGGGGGAGACCCAGTACTTC
TRBV7-9	TRBJ2-5	NA	few	CASTAGPQETQYF	TGTGCCAGCACCGCGGGACCCCAAGAGACCCAGTACTTC
TRBV28	TRBJ1-4	TRBD1	many	CASSLPTQGLSEKLFF	TGTGCCAGCAGTTTACCCACACAGGGGTTGAGTGAAAAACTGTTTTTT
TRBV5-5	TRBJ2-7	NA	many	CASSLAPGQDYEQYF	TGTGCCAGCAGCTTGGCCCCGGGACAAGATTACGAGCAGTACTTC
TRBV3-1	TRBJ1-6	TRBD1	NA	CASSQEGTGVGPSPLHF	TGTGCCAGCAGCCAAGAGGGGACAGGGGTAGGGCCCTCACCCCTCCACTTT
TRBV6-4	TRBJ1-6	NA	NA	CASRRTADSPLHF	TGTGCCAGCAGGAGGACGGCAGATTCACCCCTCCACTTT
TRBV7-9	TRBJ1-1	NA	many	CASSLESTEAFF	TGTGCCAGCAGCTTAGAGTCAACTGAAGCTTTCTTT
TRBV7-7	TRBJ2-2	TRBD1	many	CASSFGQGLSGELFF	TGTGCCAGCAGCTTCGGACAGGGGTTGTCCGGGGAGCTGTTTTTT
TRBV23-1	TRBJ2-1	TRBD2	many	CASRRTSGAYNEQFF	TGCGCCAGCAGGCGGACTAGCGGGGCCTACAATGAGCAGTTCTTC
TRBV5-1	TRBJ2-1	NA	many	CASSLEHYNEQFF	TGCGCCAGCAGCTTGGAACATTACAATGAGCAGTTCTTC
TRBV4-3	TRBJ1-2	NA	many	CASSPDLGTWDGYTF	TGCGCCAGCAGCCCGGACCTTGGGACATGGGATGGCTACACCTTC
TRBV6-2/TRBV6-3	TRBJ1-5	NA	many	CASNDGNQPQHF	TGTGCCAGCAACGATGGCAATCAGCCCCAGCATTTT
TRBV5-1	TRBJ2-5	TRBD2	many	CASSSTPGLAGGGETQYF	TGCGCCAGCAGCTCCACGCCGGGACTAGCGGGGGGCGGGGAGACCCAGTACTTC
TRBV20-1	TRBJ2-2	NA	many	CSARGNTRSNTGELFF	TGCAGTGCTAGAGGAAATACTCGGTCGAACACCGGGGAGCTGTTTTTT
TRBV5-1	TRBJ1-4	NA	many	CASSRDANEKLFF	TGCGCCAGCAGCCGGGATGCCAATGAAAAACTGTTTTTT
TRBV7-8	TRBJ2-5	NA	few	CASWGETQYF	TGTGCCAGCTGGGGGGAGACCCAGTACTTC
TRBV5-1	TRBJ1-5	NA	many	CASSLFPSTEASNQPQHF	TGCGCCAGCAGCCTGTTTCCCTCTACAGAAGCTAGCAATCAGCCCCAGCATTTT
TRBV10-3	TRBJ1-1	TRBD1	many	CAISEETGAEAFF	TGTGCCATCAGTGAGGAGACAGGGGCTGAAGCTTTCTTT
TRBV20-1	TRBJ1-5	TRBD1	many	CSARDPLNRGGHQPQHF	TGCAGTGCTAGAGATCCCCTCAACAGGGGCGGTCATCAGCCCCAGCATTTT
TRBV12-5	TRBJ2-7	TRBD1	NA	CASGLPGTVDEQYF	TGTGCTAGTGGTTTACCCGGGACAGTCGACGAGCAGTACTTC
TRBV29-1	TRBJ2-3	TRBD1	many	CSVAGGDTQYF	TGCAGCGTTGCAGGGGGAGATACGCAGTATTTT
TRBV6-5	TRBJ2-3	NA	few	CASRTLRRQEKGTDTQYF	TGTGCCAGCAGGACACTGCGACGACAGGAAAAAGGCACAGATACGCAGTATTTT
TRBV10-3	TRBJ2-5	TRBD2	NA	CAISGPAGDQETQYF	TGTGCCATCAGTGGCCCCGCGGGGGACCAAGAGACCCAGTACTTC
TRBV15	TRBJ2-5	NA	many	CATSRVQETQYF	TGTGCCACCAGCAGAGTTCAAGAGACCCAGTACTTC
TRBV14	TRBJ2-2	TRBD1	many	CASSRPGQSIGELFF	TGTGCCAGCAGCCGCCCGGGACAGAGTATCGGGGAGCTGTTTTTT
TRBV24-1	TRBJ2-5	NA	many	CATSDPGRRETQYF	TGTGCCACCAGTGACCCGGGACGGAGAGAGACCCAGTACTTC
TRBV19	TRBJ1-1	NA	many	CASSMVRYTEAFF	TGTGCCAGTAGTATGGTACGGTACACTGAAGCTTTCTTT
TRBV7-9	TRBJ2-7	TRBD1	many	CASSQGDEQYF	TGTGCCAGCAGCCAGGGGGACGAGCAGTACTTC
TRBV20-1	TRBJ2-1	TRBD2	many	CSAPTRGEIYNEQFF	TGCAGTGCTCCAACCCGGGGGGAGATCTACAATGAGCAGTTCTTC